A single T cell receptor (beta chain) is shown here with its context. Its target is unknown. This may be a read error: a much more frequent sequence differs by one nucleotide. TCRdb recomputed calls from the 5' RACE reads with MiXCR, one row per CDR3 protein. The sample yields around 250,000 distinct CDR3 sequences, 6.9% seen once. The sample is drawn from a study of T cells after yellow fever vaccination. This CDR3 is 15 amino acids long. With 4 bases clipped from V and 5 bases from J, the junction kept 5 bases outside the gene matches. Per the germline V gene, CDR1 is SSHAT and CDR2 is FNYEAQ (reference sequence). Notes on the study in general: Detected again after the booster were most primary-vaccination clones, at almost 97% CD4 and about 90% CD8.

V is TRBV7-7 and J is TRBJ2-2; 9 bases agree with TRBD2. Here the sequenced sample was CD4+ T cells sorted from PBMCs, taken 15 days after the yellow fever booster vaccination. The sequence derives from a man in his thirties or forties who received the YFV17D yellow fever vaccine. This CDR3 reads CASSSGTSWTGELFF. CDR3 DNA sequence: TGTGCCAGCAGCTCCGGGACTAGCTGGACCGGGGAGCTGTTTTTT.